This TCR beta chain was captured by sequencing in a study of regulatory T cells in long-lasting Graves disease. Time point of the sample: persistent/refractory GD, antithyroid drugs over 5 years with positive TRAb. PBMCs were the source of the RNA used for TCR sequencing. All patients originated from an endocrinology department located in Xi'an, China. V dropped 2 bases and J dropped 4 bases, with 14 bases sitting between them. The CDR3 loop spans 15 amino acids. CDR1 and CDR2 (germline): MDHEN, SYDVKM. This clonotype was seen at least ten times. Arm-PCR of CDR3 regions and iRepertoire HTBI primers were used to build TCR beta libraries. In the authors' workflow: Across the samples, identification revealed 50 to 80 TRBV and 11 to 15 TRBJ segments. TCRdb ran MiXCR on the multiplex PCR reads and lists one entry per CDR3 protein. The V and J calls follow TCRdb's processing rather than the paper's. Found here are around 510,000 distinct CDR3 sequences, less than 25% of them singletons; the top ten hold under 9%.

This chain uses TRBV28 with TRBJ1-2; D gene ambiguous. The source of this sequence is a female donor with Graves disease. The sample was peripheral blood mononuclear cells (PBMCs), taken when the disease was refractory, from a patient treated with antithyroid drugs. CDR3 sequence: CASSLVAGEGYGYTF. CDR3 nucleotides: TGTGCCAGCAGTTTAGTGGCAGGCGAGGGCTATGGCTACACCTTC.